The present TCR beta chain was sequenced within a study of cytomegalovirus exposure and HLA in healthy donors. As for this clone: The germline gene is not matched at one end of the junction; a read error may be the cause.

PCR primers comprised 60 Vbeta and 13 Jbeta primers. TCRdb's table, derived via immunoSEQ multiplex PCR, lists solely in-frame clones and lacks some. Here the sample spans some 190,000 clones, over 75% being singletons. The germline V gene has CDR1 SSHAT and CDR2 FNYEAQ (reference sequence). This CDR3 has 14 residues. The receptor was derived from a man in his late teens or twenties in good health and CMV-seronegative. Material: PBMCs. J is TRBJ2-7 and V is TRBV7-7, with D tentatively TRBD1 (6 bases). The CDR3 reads CASSLGDTSYEQYF. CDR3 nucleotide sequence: TGTGCTAGCAGCTTGGGGGACACATCCTACGAGCAGTACTTC.